Listed here are 6 T cell receptor beta chains from one sample, sequenced in a study of cytomegalovirus exposure and HLA in healthy donors. It was with 60 Vbeta and 13 Jbeta primers that the PCR ran. Profiling relied on immunoSEQ multiplex PCR, and the TCRdb table lists in-frame clones only, not all of them. Among about 180,000 clones, over 75% were seen once, and the ten largest hold about 0.5%. Material: PBMCs. The source is a woman between 50 and 59 years old in good health and CMV-seronegative.

The gene calls are TRBV28 and TRBJ1-4, with a weak D call TRBD1 (5 bases). V was pared by 5 bases and J by 0 bases, with 13 bases between. CDR1 is MDHEN, CDR2 SYDVKM, per germline. The CDR3 has 16 residues. The CDR3 DNA sequence: TGTGCCAGCAGTCCCACGGACACGACAACTAATGAAAAACTGTTTTTT. Translated: CASSPTDTTTNEKLFF.

This chain links TRBV7-8 with TRBJ1-1, with a tentative D call TRBD1 (6 bases). Per germline, CDR1 SGHVS and CDR2 FQNEAQ. V was pared by 0 bases and J by 0 bases, with 11 bases between. There are 16 residues in the CDR3. CDR3 amino acids: CASSLARRDMNTEAFF. CDR3 DNA: TGTGCCAGCAGCTTAGCTCGTCGGGACATGAACACTGAAGCTTTCTTT.

The J gene is TRBJ2-1, the V gene TRBV5-1; 11 bases map to TRBD1. Germline lookup yields CDR1 SGHRS and CDR2 YFSETQ. The CDR3 contains 14 residues. V dropped 6 bases and J dropped 2; count of bases not matched to a gene: 1. Here the CDR3 reads CASKGQGAYNEQFF. CDR3 sequence (DNA): TGCGCCAGCAAGGGACAGGGGGCCTACAATGAGCAGTTCTTC. The whole variable domain, filled in from reference TRBV5-1 and TRBJ2-1, reads KAGVTQTPRYLIKTRGQQVTLSCSPISGHRSVSWYQQTPGQGLQFLFEYFSETQRNKGNFPGRFSGRQFSNSRSEMNVSTLELGDSALYLCASKGQGAYNEQFFGPGTRLTVL.

The chain joins TRBV4-1 to TRBJ2-7, with a tentative D call TRBD1 (5 bases). The V end lost 1 base, the J end lost 4 bases, and 14 bases lay between the germline ends. Germline CDR1 and CDR2: MGHRA and YSYEKL. CDR3 size: 15 residues. CDR3 in amino acids: CASSQAPVRAYEQYF. The CDR3 DNA reads as TGCGCCAGCAGCCAAGCCCCGGTCAGGGCATACGAGCAGTACTTC.

This clone has more than one count but fewer than ten. The sample contains more than one DNA sequence encoding this CDR3. V gene TRBV5-1 combines with J gene TRBJ2-7; 13 bases agree with TRBD2. This CDR3 is built from 16 residues. V lost 4 bases and J lost 4; bases outside the gene matches: 8. Germline V lookup: CDR1 SGHRS, CDR2 YFSETQ. CDR3 sequence: CASSPGLAGVAYEQYF. DNA of the CDR3: TGCGCCAGCAGCCCAGGACTAGCGGGAGTGGCGTACGAGCAGTACTTC.

This clone was counted a few times. CDR3 bases: TGTGCCTGGAGCGGGGGAGGTACGCAGTATTTT. Encoded protein: CAWSGGGTQYF. The rearrangement links TRBV30 to TRBJ2-3; D perhaps matches TRBD2 (6 bases). The CDR3 contains 11 residues. The V end was cut by 3 bases, the J end by 8 bases, with 9 bases between. CDR1 and CDR2 from the germline V gene are GTSNPN and SVGIG (reference sequence).